This TCR beta chain was captured in a study of prognosis after radiotherapy for stage I lung cancer (dated by TCRdb to about 2021). In the study overall: Between April 2018 and early 2019, around 19 patients with stage I NSCLC were enrolled in Nanjing, China. There were 15 or so patients with newly diagnosed primary stage I lung tumors and a handful of patients with oligometastatic NSCLC after surgical resection of the primary tumor. Every patient was deemed medically inoperable, around 11 because of comorbidities and six to eight because they refused surgery. The cohort comprised roughly 12 men and 6 women with a median age of roughly 74 years, ranging from about 50 to 85 years. Tumor histology was squamous cell carcinoma in seven patients and adenocarcinoma in more than 10. SBRT was given in 3 to 5 fractions with a biologically effective dose of at least 100 Gy, using image-guided IMRT or VMAT. No patient received concurrent therapy alongside SBRT. About 20% of the 19 patients developed distant metastases after SBRT, at a median of about 7 months; the other 15 showed no significant progression. The study profiled peripheral blood TCR beta repertoires from stage I NSCLC patients before and after stereotactic body radiotherapy and related them to distant failure. The study took one blood sample before SBRT and one after SBRT from each of about 19 patients and sequenced all 40 or so samples.

What the work shows at the level of the full study, not this receptor alone: No determination of tumor specificity was made for expanded TCR clones. All reported P values were unadjusted for multiple comparisons. Differences by metastasis status were reportedly seen in TRBV and TRBJ usage frequencies, involving two V genes at baseline and, after SBRT, several V genes and two J genes. Post-SBRT Shannon entropy and its change from baseline were lower in patients who developed distant metastases; baseline Shannon entropy was not associated with metastases. After SBRT, the number of unique TCR clones decreased (median around 10,000 before versus some 6,900 after; Wilcoxon paired P=0.011). Limitations of the study included a small cohort and short follow-up, and the study findings need independent validation.

Two rounds of multiplex PCR were performed to amplify the TCR beta CDR3 region from genomic DNA. The first PCR round used primers specific to each TRBV and TRBJ gene, and the primer sequences were filed in Chinese patent CN105087789A. The second PCR round used universal primers. The Roche High Pure PCR Template Preparation Kit was used to extract genomic DNA from frozen PBMCs. Paired-end sequencing with 151 bp reads was performed on the libraries using an Illumina HiSeq 3000. The authors' analysis ran thus. CutAdapt was used to discard raw reads that did not contain the multiplex PCR primer sequences. High-quality paired reads were merged into contigs with PEAR. By alignment to reference sequences, MiXCR assigned TRB V, D and J gene segments to each contig. CDR3 sequences were clustered by base quality and sequence similarity to remove sequencing errors. Shannon entropy, normalized by the natural log of the productive TCR sequence number, served as the measure of diversity. To get clonality, Shannon entropy was divided by the natural log of the number of unique clonotypes, and that result was subtracted from one. The Youden index of ROC curves was used to select progression-free survival cut-offs for repertoire metrics, and analyses were performed in R 3.5.3. TCRdb trimmed the raw reads at Q25, called clones with MiXCR and kept productive beta chains. Every entry covers one CDR3 protein and lists the most common genes and DNA from its rows. The V and J calls and clone size come from TCRdb's table, not from the authors' own analysis. Within this sample are about 31,000 distinct CDR3 sequences, with around two fifths of them counted one time only. The top ten constitute approximately 15% of the sample.

A history of other malignancies or of prior chemotherapy or radiotherapy was absent in all patients, and node-negative disease was shown on CT and PET/CT in all patients. At each of the two time points, roughly 6 milliliters of peripheral venous blood were collected into EDTA tubes. Ficoll-Paque Plus density-gradient centrifugation was used to isolate PBMCs. Right after collection, samples were kept at -80 degrees C until analysis. The germline V gene supplies CDR1 MNHEY and CDR2 SVGEGT. V loses 5 bases of germline sequence and J loses 0 bases, and the interval between the two ends is 14 bases. The cysteine opens and the phenylalanine closes a CDR3 of 17 amino acids. The only DNA kept is the CDR3, 51 bases in frame from the first base. Remarks on this clonotype: Its binding antigen is unknown. No qualities accompany the bases; no much larger clone lies one base away.

The receptor chain draws on TRBV6-2 or TRBV6-3 and TRBJ2-6, with TRBD1 as a weak D call on 6 bases. This receptor was taken from a donor aged 50 or older with non-small cell lung cancer. This material consisted of PBMCs, taken before or after stereotactic body radiation therapy (not recorded which). The DNA is TGTGCCAGCAGTACTCAGGGGACCCCCTCTGGGGCCAACGTCCTGACTTTC. Its amino acids are CASSTQGTPSGANVLTF.